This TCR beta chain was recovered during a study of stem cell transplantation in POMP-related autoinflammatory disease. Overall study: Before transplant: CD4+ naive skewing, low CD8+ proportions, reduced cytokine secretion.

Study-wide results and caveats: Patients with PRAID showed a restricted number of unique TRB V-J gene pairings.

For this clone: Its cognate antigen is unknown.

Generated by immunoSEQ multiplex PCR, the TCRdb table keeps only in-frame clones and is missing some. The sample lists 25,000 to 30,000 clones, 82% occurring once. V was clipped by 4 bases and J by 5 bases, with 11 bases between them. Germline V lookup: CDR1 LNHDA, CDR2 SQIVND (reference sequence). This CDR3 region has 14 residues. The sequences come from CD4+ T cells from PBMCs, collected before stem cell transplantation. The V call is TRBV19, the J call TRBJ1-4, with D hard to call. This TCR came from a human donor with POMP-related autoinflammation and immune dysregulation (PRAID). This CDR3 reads CASSSLIQNEKLFF. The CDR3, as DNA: TGTGCCAGTAGTAGTCTAATACAAAATGAAAAACTGTTTTTT.